One and the same sample provided the 22 T cell receptor beta chains below, sequenced in a study of shared clonotypes between healthy human individuals. TCRdb keeps only in-frame clones here, not all; method: immunoSEQ multiplex PCR. The sample records over a million clones, roughly 80% being singletons. Sample: memory CD4+ T cells sorted from blood. The subset here: CD45RA-negative fraction. These receptor sequences come from a man aged 18 to 30 in good health.

CDR3 residues: CASSVLVYNEQFF. CDR3 coding DNA: TGTGCCAGCAGCGTCCTTGTTTATAATGAGCAGTTCTTC. This chain connects TRBV7-2 to TRBJ2-1; unclear D gene. V was cut by 5 bases and J by 7 bases, with 12 bases left in between. The CDR3 is made up of 13 amino acids. The germline CDR1 and CDR2 sequences are SGHTA and FQGNSA.

On this clone itself: An end of the junction does not agree with germline; a read error may underlie this. The chain is built from TRBV5-4 and TRBJ2-2; D is possibly TRBD2 (6 bases). CDR3 length: 14 residues. From germline, CDR1 is SGHNT and CDR2 YYREEE (reference sequence). CDR3 region: CASSLVPNTGGLFF. In nucleotides, the CDR3 is TGTGCCAGCAGCTTGGTGCCGAACACCGGGGGGCTGTTTTTT. Full variable domain (remainder filled in from reference TRBV5-4 and TRBJ2-2): ETGVTQSPTHLIKTRGQQVTLRCSSQSGHNTVSWYQQALGQGPQFIFQYYREEENGRGNFPPRFSGLQFPNYSSELNVNALELDDSALYLCASSLVPNTGGLFFGEGSRLTVL.

The genes are TRBV30 and TRBJ2-1; unclear D gene. Germline V gene data show CDR1 as GTSNPN and CDR2 as SVGIG (reference sequence). V gave up 0 bases and J gave up 0 bases, with 9 bases separating them. This CDR3 has 15 amino acids. The CDR3 nucleotides read TGTGCCTGGAGTGTAGGGCAGAGCTCCTACAATGAGCAGTTCTTC. Amino acids: CAWSVGQSSYNEQFF. The variable domain in full, with the rest retrieved from reference TRBV30 and TRBJ2-1, is SQTIHQWPATLVQPVGSPLSLECTVEGTSNPNLYWYRQAAGRGLQLLFYSVGIGQISSEVPQNLSASRPQDRQFILSSKKLLLSDSGFYLCAWSVGQSSYNEQFFGPGTRLTVL.

The chain uses TRBV19 and TRBJ2-7, with 7 bases fitting TRBD1. After removal of 6 bases from V and 2 bases from J, the junction contained 7 bases not matched to a gene. Germline-derived CDR1 and CDR2 are LNHDA and SQIVND (reference sequence). There are 14 residues in the CDR3. The CDR3 loop reads CASRVTGNAYEQYF. The DNA of the CDR3 is TGTGCCAGTAGGGTGACAGGGAACGCCTACGAGCAGTACTTC.

The chain combines TRBV5-1 with TRBJ2-7, with 7 bases aligning to TRBD2. V lost 0 bases, J lost 5 bases, and 11 bases stayed unmatched. Germline V CDR1 and CDR2: SGHRS, YFSETQ. The CDR3 is made up of 16 amino acids. The DNA for the CDR3 is TGCGCCAGCAGCTTGGATACGGAGCGGGGTCGGAACGAGCAGTACTTC. Its translation is CASSLDTERGRNEQYF.

The CDR3 region has the DNA TGTGCCAGCAGCTTTGGGGGTCGTTCCGGGGAGCTGTTTTTT. Translation: CASSFGGRSGELFF. This chain joins TRBV7-9 and TRBJ2-2; possibly TRBD1 or TRBD2 for D (5 bases each). CDR1 is SEHNR, CDR2 FQNEAQ, per germline (reference sequence). V lost 3 bases and J lost 6, with 11 bases in between. CDR3 size: 14 residues.

The CDR3 region has the DNA TGCGCCAGCAGCTCCGATGTTAGCACAGATACGCAGTATTTT. This sequence encodes CASSSDVSTDTQYF. The rearrangement uses TRBV5-1 and TRBJ2-3; no definite D call. V shed 3 bases and J shed 0 bases, with 8 bases lying between them. CDR1 SGHRS and CDR2 YFSETQ come from the germline V gene. The CDR3 length is 14 residues.

The CDR3 sequence is CASSIGGQKTQYF. In DNA, the CDR3 is TGTGCCAGCAGCATCGGGGGGCAGAAGACCCAGTACTTC. The V call is TRBV5-4, the J call TRBJ2-5, with D perhaps matching TRBD2 (7 bases). CDR3 length equals 13 residues. Trimming stripped 4 bases from V and 6 bases from J, with 13 bases between. CDR1 SGHNT and CDR2 YYREEE come from the germline V gene (reference sequence).

This chain connects TRBV2 to TRBJ2-7, with D unresolved. Deletions cut 1 base from V and 0 bases from J, with 4 bases between. This CDR3 has 13 amino acids. Germline CDR1 is SNHLY and CDR2 is FYNNEI. Here the CDR3 reads CASSEVFSYEQYF. CDR3 sequence (DNA): TGTGCCAGCAGTGAAGTTTTCTCCTACGAGCAGTACTTC.

V is TRBV5-6 and J is TRBJ2-4; D possibly corresponds to TRBD2 (7 bases). This CDR3 has 14 amino acids. CDR1 is SGHDT, CDR2 YYEEEE, per germline. The V end lost 6 bases, the J end lost 9 bases, and 19 bases lay between the germline ends. CDR3 residues: CASNVFGGAGIQYF. In DNA form, the CDR3 reads TGTGCCAGCAACGTCTTTGGGGGGGCAGGCATTCAGTACTTC.

The chain joins TRBV4-1 to TRBJ1-2; D gene unclear. The germline gives CDR1 MGHRA, CDR2 YSYEKL. V was shortened by 0 bases and J by 7 bases, with 9 bases between the two germline ends. The CDR3 spans 13 residues. The CDR3 DNA follows: TGCGCCAGCAGCCAAGAACCCCTTCGTGGCTACACCTTC. Protein: CASSQEPLRGYTF.

The chain has TRBV2 and TRBJ2-3; 9 nucleotides match TRBD2. The CDR3 loop spans 16 amino acids. Germline loops: CDR1 SNHLY, CDR2 FYNNEI. The V segment lost 6 bases and the J segment 7 bases; nucleotides outside the gene matches: 14. The CDR3 nucleotides read TGTGCCAGCAGGCTAGACAGCCTAGCGGGACCTTATACGCAGTATTTT. Protein: CASRLDSLAGPYTQYF.

The gene calls are TRBV9 and TRBJ2-2; perhaps TRBD2 as D (6 bases). Germline loops: CDR1 SGDLS, CDR2 YYNGEE. The CDR3 is made up of 15 amino acids. The V gene lost 4 bases and the J gene lost 6 bases, with 16 bases spanning the gap. CDR3 in amino acids: CASSTRTTVSGELFF. The CDR3 bases are TGTGCCAGCAGCACCCGGACTACCGTCTCCGGGGAGCTGTTTTTT. Full variable domain (missing parts from reference TRBV9 and TRBJ2-2): DSGVTQTPKHLITATGQRVTLRCSPRSGDLSVYWYQQSLDQGLQFLIQYYNGEERAKGNILERFSAQQFPDLHSELNLSSLELGDSALYFCASSTRTTVSGELFFGEGSRLTVL.

This chain uses TRBV28 with TRBJ1-1, with a possible D match to TRBD1 (6 bases). Per the germline V gene, CDR1 is MDHEN and CDR2 is SYDVKM. The CDR3 has 13 amino acids. V gave up 6 bases and J gave up 1 base, with 9 bases separating them. CDR3 protein: CASSVDRNTEAFF. In DNA, the CDR3 is TGTGCCAGCAGCGTGGACAGGAACACTGAAGCTTTCTTT. The full variable domain, in which reference TRBV28 and TRBJ1-1 provide the parts outside the CDR3, is DVKVTQSSRYLVKRTGEKVFLECVQDMDHENMFWYRQDPGLGLRLIYFSYDVKMKEKGDIPEGYSVSREKKERFSLILESASTNQTSMYLCASSVDRNTEAFFGQGTRLTVV.

The chain employs TRBV19 and TRBJ1-4, with TRBD1 identical over 9 bases. CDR3 length equals 14 residues. With 10 bases clipped from V and 14 bases from J, the junction kept 17 bases outside the gene matches. Germline V lookup: CDR1 LNHDA, CDR2 SQIVND (reference sequence). The CDR3 sequence: CATGETGGSEVLFF. The CDR3 bases are TGTGCCACCGGGGAGACAGGGGGATCTGAAGTTCTGTTTTTT.

This chain joins TRBV6-1 and TRBJ2-7; D gene unclear. CDR1 is MNHNS and CDR2 is SASEGT in the germline V gene. The CDR3 contains 13 residues. V lost 4 bases and J 3 bases, leaving 10 bases between the germline ends. CDR3 sequence reads: CASSAVMNYEQYF. The CDR3 DNA reads TGTGCCAGCAGTGCCGTCATGAACTACGAGCAGTACTTC.

This chain uses TRBV4-3 with TRBJ1-1; D gene uncertain. Germline V CDR1 and CDR2: LGHNA, YSLEER. Trimming removed 0 bases at V and 10 bases at J, with 9 bases between. The CDR3 extends over 12 amino acids. The CDR3 nucleotides are TGCGCCAGCAGCCAAGACTTCGGAAGAGCTTTCTTT. The encoded protein is CASSQDFGRAFF.

The rearrangement uses TRBV11-2 and TRBJ1-1; D remains ambiguous. Trimming removed 3 bases from V and 1 base from J, with 9 bases in between. The CDR3 is 14 amino acids. Germline V gene lookup returns CDR1 SGHAT and CDR2 FQNNGV. The CDR3 sequence: CASSFRGRNTEAFF. Written as DNA, the CDR3 is TGTGCCAGCAGCTTTCGCGGACGGAACACTGAAGCTTTCTTT.

The chain combines TRBV11-1 with TRBJ1-1, with a tentative D call TRBD1 (5 bases). CDR3 length: 14 residues. V was trimmed by 5 bases and J by 7 bases, leaving 17 bases between them. CDR1 is SGHAT and CDR2 is FQDESV in the germline V gene (reference sequence). This chain's CDR3 is CASSQTLGVGEAFF. CDR3 DNA sequence: TGTGCCAGCAGCCAAACCTTAGGGGTGGGTGAAGCTTTCTTT.

This rearrangement joins TRBV5-6 to TRBJ2-1; 7 bases map to TRBD2. Germline CDR1 reads SGHDT; CDR2 reads YYEEEE. The J segment lost 5 bases and the V segment lost 0 bases, leaving 8 bases of the junction unmatched. The CDR3 totals 16 residues. CDR3 DNA: TGTGCCAGCAGCTTGGCCGTAGCGGGTGTGAACAATGAGCAGTTCTTC. Translating gives CASSLAVAGVNNEQFF.

J is TRBJ1-2 and V is TRBV6-5; TRBD1 matches at 7 bases. CDR3 size: 13 residues. V shed 7 bases and J 3 bases; nucleotides not matched to a gene: 5. Germline V lookup: CDR1 MNHEY, CDR2 SVGAGI. CDR3 nucleotides: TGTGCCAGCATGCTTGGGACAGACTATGGCTACACCTTC. This sequence encodes CASMLGTDYGYTF.

This sequence joins TRBV7-9 and TRBJ2-3; D ambiguous. Trimming left V 4 bases short and J 4 bases short, with 12 bases between. The V gene's germline CDR1 is SEHNR and CDR2 FQNEAQ (reference sequence). The CDR3 spans 14 residues. The CDR3 here is CASSYDSRADTQYF. The CDR3 DNA sequence: TGTGCCAGCAGCTACGATTCTAGGGCAGATACGCAGTATTTT.